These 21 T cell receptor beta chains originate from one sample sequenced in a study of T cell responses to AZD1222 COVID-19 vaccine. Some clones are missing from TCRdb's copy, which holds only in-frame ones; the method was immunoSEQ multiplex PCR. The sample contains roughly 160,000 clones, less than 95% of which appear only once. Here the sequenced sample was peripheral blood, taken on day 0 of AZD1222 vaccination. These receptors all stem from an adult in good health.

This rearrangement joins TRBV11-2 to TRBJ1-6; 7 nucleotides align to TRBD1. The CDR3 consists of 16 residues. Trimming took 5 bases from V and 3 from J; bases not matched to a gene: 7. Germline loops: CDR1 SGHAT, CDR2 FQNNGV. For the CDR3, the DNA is TGTGCCAGCAGCCTGCTCCGGACAGGCTATAATTCACCCCTCCACTTT. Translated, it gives CASSLLRTGYNSPLHF.

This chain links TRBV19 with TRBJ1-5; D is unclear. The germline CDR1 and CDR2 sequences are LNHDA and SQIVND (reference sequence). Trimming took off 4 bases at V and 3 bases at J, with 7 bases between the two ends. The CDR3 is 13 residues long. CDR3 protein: CASSSQPNQPQHF. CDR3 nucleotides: TGTGCCAGTAGTAGTCAGCCCAATCAGCCCCAGCATTTT. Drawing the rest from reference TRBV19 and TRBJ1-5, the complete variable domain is DGGITQSPKYLFRKEGQNVTLSCEQNLNHDAMYWYRQDPGQGLRLIYYSQIVNDFQKGDIAEGYSVSREKKESFPLTVTSAQKNPTAFYLCASSSQPNQPQHFGDGTRLSIL.

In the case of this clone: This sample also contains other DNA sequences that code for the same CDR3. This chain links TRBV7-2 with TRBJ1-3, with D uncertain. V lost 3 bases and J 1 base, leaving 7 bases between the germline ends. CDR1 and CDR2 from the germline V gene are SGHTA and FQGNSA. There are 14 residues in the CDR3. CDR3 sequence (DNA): TGTGCCAGCAGCTTGGGCCCATCTGGAAACACCATATATTTT. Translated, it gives CASSLGPSGNTIYF.

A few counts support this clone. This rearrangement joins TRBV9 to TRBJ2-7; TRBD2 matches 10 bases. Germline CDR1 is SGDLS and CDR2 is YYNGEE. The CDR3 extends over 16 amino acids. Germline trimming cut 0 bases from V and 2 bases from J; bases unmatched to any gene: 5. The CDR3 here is CASSVGASGGAYEQYF. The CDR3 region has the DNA TGTGCCAGCAGCGTAGGGGCTAGCGGGGGAGCCTACGAGCAGTACTTC.

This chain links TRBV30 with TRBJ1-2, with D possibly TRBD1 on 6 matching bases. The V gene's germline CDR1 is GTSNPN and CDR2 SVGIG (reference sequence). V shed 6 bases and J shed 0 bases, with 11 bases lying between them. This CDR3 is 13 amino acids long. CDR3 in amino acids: CACLTGTNYGYTF. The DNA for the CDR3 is TGTGCCTGTCTGACAGGTACTAACTATGGCTACACCTTC.

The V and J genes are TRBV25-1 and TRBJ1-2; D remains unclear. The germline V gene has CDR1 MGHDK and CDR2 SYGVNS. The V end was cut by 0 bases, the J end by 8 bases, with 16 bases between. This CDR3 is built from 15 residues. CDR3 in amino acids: CASSEYSVPNRGYTF. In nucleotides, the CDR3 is TGTGCCAGCAGTGAATATTCTGTCCCCAACCGGGGCTACACCTTC.

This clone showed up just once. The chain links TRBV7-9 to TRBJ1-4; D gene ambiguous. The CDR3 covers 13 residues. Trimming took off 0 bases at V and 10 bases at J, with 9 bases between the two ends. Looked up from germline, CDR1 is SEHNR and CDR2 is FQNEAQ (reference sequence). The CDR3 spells CASSLAGTAKLFF. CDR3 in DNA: TGTGCCAGCAGCTTAGCTGGCACCGCAAAACTGTTTTTT.

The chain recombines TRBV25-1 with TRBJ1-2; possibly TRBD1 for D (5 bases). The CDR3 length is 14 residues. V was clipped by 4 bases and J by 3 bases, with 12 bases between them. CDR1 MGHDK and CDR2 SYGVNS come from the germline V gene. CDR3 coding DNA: TGTGCCAGCAGTGGGTTAGGGACTCACTATGGCTACACCTTC. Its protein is CASSGLGTHYGYTF.

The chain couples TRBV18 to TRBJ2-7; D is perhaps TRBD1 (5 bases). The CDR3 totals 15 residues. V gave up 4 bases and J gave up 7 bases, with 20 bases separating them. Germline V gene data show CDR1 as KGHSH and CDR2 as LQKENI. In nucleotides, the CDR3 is TGTGCCAGCTCACTAAACGTTGGCAGGGTGGGAGAGCAGTACTTC. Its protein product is CASSLNVGRVGEQYF.

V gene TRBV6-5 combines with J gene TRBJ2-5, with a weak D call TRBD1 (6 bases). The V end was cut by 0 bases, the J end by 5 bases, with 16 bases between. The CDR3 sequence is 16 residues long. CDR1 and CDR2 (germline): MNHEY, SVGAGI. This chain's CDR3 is CASSYSRQALIETQYF. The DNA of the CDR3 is TGTGCCAGCAGTTACTCGCGACAGGCCCTCATTGAGACCCAGTACTTC.

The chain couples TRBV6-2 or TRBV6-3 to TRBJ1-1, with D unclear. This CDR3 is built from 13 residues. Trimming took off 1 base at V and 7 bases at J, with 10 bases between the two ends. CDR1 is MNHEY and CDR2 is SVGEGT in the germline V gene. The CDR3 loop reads CASSYWRLDEAFF. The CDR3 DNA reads TGTGCCAGCAGTTACTGGCGATTGGATGAAGCTTTCTTT.

The CDR3 loop is CASSQDLGGYTF. DNA for the CDR3: TGCGCCAGCAGCCAAGATCTAGGCGGCTACACCTTC. The chain has TRBV4-1 and TRBJ1-2, with D hard to call. Germline assignment: CDR1 MGHRA and CDR2 YSYEKL. The CDR3 length is 12 residues. V lost 0 bases and J 8 bases, leaving 7 bases between the germline ends.

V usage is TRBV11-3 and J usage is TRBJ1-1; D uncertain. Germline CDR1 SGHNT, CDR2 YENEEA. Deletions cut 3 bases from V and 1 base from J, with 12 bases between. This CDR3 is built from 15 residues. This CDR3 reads CASSFPREGNTEAFF. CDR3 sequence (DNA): TGTGCCAGCAGCTTCCCGAGGGAAGGGAACACTGAAGCTTTCTTT.

The CDR3 DNA reads TGTGCCAGCAGCCTCCGGACAGAAAGCTCCTATAATTCACCCCTCCACTTT. It yields the protein CASSLRTESSYNSPLHF. The rearrangement links TRBV7-8 to TRBJ1-6; D perhaps matches TRBD1 (6 bases). V was shortened by 5 bases and J by 0 bases, with 14 bases between the two germline ends. This CDR3 comprises 17 residues. Germline V CDR1 and CDR2: SGHVS, FQNEAQ.

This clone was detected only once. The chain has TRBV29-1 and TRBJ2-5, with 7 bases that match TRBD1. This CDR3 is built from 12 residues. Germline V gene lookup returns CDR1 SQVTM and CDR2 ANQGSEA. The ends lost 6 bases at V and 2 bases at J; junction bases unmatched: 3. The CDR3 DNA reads TGCAGCGTCCGACAGGGACAAGAGACCCAGTACTTC. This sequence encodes CSVRQGQETQYF.

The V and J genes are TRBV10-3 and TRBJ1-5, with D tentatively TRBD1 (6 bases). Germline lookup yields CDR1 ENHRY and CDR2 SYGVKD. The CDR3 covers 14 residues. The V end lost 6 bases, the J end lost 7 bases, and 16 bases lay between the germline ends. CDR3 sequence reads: CAIRGDKPGQPQHF. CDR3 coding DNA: TGTGCCATCAGGGGGGACAAACCTGGCCAGCCCCAGCATTTT.

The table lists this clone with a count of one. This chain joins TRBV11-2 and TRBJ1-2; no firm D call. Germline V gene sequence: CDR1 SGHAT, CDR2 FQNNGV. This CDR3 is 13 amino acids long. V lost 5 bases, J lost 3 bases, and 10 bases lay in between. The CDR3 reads CASSPGPDYGYTF. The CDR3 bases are TGTGCCAGCAGCCCCGGGCCGGACTATGGCTACACCTTC.

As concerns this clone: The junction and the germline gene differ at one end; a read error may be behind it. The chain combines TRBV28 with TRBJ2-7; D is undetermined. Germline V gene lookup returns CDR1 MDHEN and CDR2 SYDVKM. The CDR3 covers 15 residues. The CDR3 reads CASTLGPLFSYEQYF. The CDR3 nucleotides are TGTGCCAGCACTTTAGGGCCACTTTTCTCCTACGAGCAGTACTTC.

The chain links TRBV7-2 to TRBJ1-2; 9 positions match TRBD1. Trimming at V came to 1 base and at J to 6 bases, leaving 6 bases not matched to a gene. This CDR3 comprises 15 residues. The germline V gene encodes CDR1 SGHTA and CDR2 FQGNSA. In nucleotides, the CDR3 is TGTGCCAGCAGCTTAGATAACAGGGGGCATGATGGCTACACCTTC. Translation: CASSLDNRGHDGYTF.

In nucleotides, the CDR3 is TGTGCCATCAGTGAGGGTACCGAAGCTTTCTTT. It translates to CAISEGTEAFF. The genes are TRBV10-3 and TRBJ1-1; D is unresolved. This CDR3 is 11 amino acids long. CDR1 and CDR2 from the germline V gene are ENHRY and SYGVKD. Trimming removed 2 bases from V and 8 bases from J, with 6 bases in between.

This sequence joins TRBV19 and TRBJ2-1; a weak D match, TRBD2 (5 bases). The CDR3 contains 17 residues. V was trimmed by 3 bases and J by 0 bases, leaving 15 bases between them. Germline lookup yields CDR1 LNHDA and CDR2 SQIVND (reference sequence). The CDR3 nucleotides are TGTGCCAGTAGTATGTCCCGGGGTCCGAACTCCTACAATGAGCAGTTCTTC. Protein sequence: CASSMSRGPNSYNEQFF.